A selection of T cell receptor beta chains follows, all from one sample in a study of vaccination and CD4 T cells after COVID-19. Their antigens remain unidentified. TCRdb re-analysed the PCR reads in MiXCR, keeping a single row per CDR3 protein. The data show fewer than 30,000 distinct CDR3 sequences, with 40% to 55% seen just once and 28% held by the top ten. The starting material was CD4+ T cells from blood, cultured in vitro, obtained before SARS-CoV-2 vaccination. The receptors come from a human donor who received a COVID-19 vaccine. CDR3s include the opening cysteine and the closing phenylalanine or tryptophan. Fields, in order: J gene, V gene, clone size, D gene, CDR3 protein, CDR3 DNA. A D gene is named only where the DNA matches it firmly. Expanded clones are given a class, and other clones once, few, many or no size at all.

>TRBJ2-1|TRBV7-6|NA|TRBD2
CASSLGLAGDNEQFF
TGTGCCAGCAGCTTGGGACTAGCGGGGGACAATGAGCAGTTCTTC
>TRBJ1-5|TRBV19|NA|TRBD1
CASTPDRAGDQPQHF
TGTGCCAGTACCCCGGACAGGGCAGGGGATCAGCCCCAGCATTTT
>TRBJ1-5|TRBV19|NA|NA
CASTKQLYRVDQPQHF
TGTGCCAGTACCAAGCAACTCTACAGGGTAGATCAGCCCCAGCATTTT
>TRBJ1-2|TRBV19|NA|NA
CASSMNQNYGYTF
TGTGCCAGTAGTATGAATCAAAACTATGGCTACACCTTC
>TRBJ2-3|TRBV5-3|once|NA
CASSSLTTDTQYF
TGTGCCAGCAGCTCCCTTACCACAGATACGCAGTATTTT
>TRBJ1-2|TRBV6-1|few|TRBD1
CASTPTDGTDRHTF
TGTGCCAGCACCCCGACCGACGGGACAGATAGACACACCTTC
>TRBJ1-6|TRBV19|few|NA
CASSIRDPGNSPLHF
TGTGCCAGTAGTATCAGGGACCCGGGTAATTCACCCCTCCACTTT
>TRBJ2-3|TRBV25-1|NA|TRBD1
CASSETTGGSDTQYF
TGTGCCAGCAGTGAAACAACAGGGGGCTCAGATACGCAGTATTTT
>TRBJ1-2|TRBV10-3|NA|TRBD1
CAISAADRDYGYTF
TGTGCCATCAGTGCCGCGGACAGGGACTATGGCTACACCTTC
>TRBJ2-7|TRBV12-3/TRBV12-4|once|NA
CASSFGDSYEQYF
TGTGCCAGCAGTTTCGGCGACTCCTACGAGCAGTACTTC
>TRBJ2-3|TRBV29-1|NA|NA
CSVGGGDSVTDTQYF
TGCAGCGTTGGAGGCGGGGACAGTGTAACAGATACGCAGTATTTT
>TRBJ1-1|TRBV27|NA|NA
CASSAPGRAMNTEAFF
TGTGCCAGCAGCGCCCCCGGACGGGCCATGAACACTGAAGCTTTCTTT
>TRBJ2-5|TRBV19|NA|NA
CASSPGGQETQYF
TGTGCCAGTAGCCCAGGGGGGCAAGAGACCCAGTACTTC
>TRBJ1-2|TRBV9|NA|NA
CASSVVEGKSGYTF
TGTGCCAGCAGCGTAGTGGAAGGGAAGAGTGGCTACACCTTC
>TRBJ2-5|TRBV7-6|NA|TRBD1
CASSPTGEETQYF
TGTGCCAGCAGCCCAACAGGGGAAGAGACCCAGTACTTC
>TRBJ1-2|TRBV25-1|NA|NA
CASIGGGVGYTF
TGTGCCAGCATTGGGGGAGGGGTCGGCTACACCTTC
>TRBJ2-3|TRBV2|NA|NA
CASVVDTQYF
TGTGCCAGCGTTGTGGATACGCAGTATTTT
>TRBJ2-3|TRBV12-3/TRBV12-4|NA|TRBD2
CATREAVTDTQYF
TGTGCCACCCGGGAGGCGGTAACAGATACGCAGTATTTT
>TRBJ2-1|TRBV5-5|NA|TRBD2
CASSPMSGGGYNEQFF
TGTGCCAGCAGCCCAATGTCCGGCGGGGGGTACAATGAGCAGTTCTTC
>TRBJ1-1|TRBV2|NA|NA
CASSGDQEGEAFF
TGTGCCAGCAGTGGCGATCAGGAAGGTGAAGCTTTCTTT
>TRBJ2-1|TRBV7-9|NA|NA
CASALGRYNEQFF
TGTGCCAGCGCTTTAGGACGGTACAATGAGCAGTTCTTC
>TRBJ1-2|TRBV6-5|NA|NA
CASSYEQYYGYTF
TGTGCCAGCAGTTACGAACAGTACTATGGCTACACCTTC
>TRBJ2-3|TRBV6-5|few|TRBD2
CASSYSSGGGATDTQYF
TGTGCCAGCAGTTACTCGAGTGGCGGGGGGGCCACAGATACGCAGTATTTT
>TRBJ1-2|TRBV14|NA|NA
CASSQTSADGYTF
TGTGCCAGCAGCCAGACCTCAGCAGATGGCTACACCTTC
>TRBJ1-6|TRBV9|NA|NA
CASSVGGLSPLHF
TGTGCCAGCAGCGTAGGGGGGCTTTCACCCCTCCACTTT